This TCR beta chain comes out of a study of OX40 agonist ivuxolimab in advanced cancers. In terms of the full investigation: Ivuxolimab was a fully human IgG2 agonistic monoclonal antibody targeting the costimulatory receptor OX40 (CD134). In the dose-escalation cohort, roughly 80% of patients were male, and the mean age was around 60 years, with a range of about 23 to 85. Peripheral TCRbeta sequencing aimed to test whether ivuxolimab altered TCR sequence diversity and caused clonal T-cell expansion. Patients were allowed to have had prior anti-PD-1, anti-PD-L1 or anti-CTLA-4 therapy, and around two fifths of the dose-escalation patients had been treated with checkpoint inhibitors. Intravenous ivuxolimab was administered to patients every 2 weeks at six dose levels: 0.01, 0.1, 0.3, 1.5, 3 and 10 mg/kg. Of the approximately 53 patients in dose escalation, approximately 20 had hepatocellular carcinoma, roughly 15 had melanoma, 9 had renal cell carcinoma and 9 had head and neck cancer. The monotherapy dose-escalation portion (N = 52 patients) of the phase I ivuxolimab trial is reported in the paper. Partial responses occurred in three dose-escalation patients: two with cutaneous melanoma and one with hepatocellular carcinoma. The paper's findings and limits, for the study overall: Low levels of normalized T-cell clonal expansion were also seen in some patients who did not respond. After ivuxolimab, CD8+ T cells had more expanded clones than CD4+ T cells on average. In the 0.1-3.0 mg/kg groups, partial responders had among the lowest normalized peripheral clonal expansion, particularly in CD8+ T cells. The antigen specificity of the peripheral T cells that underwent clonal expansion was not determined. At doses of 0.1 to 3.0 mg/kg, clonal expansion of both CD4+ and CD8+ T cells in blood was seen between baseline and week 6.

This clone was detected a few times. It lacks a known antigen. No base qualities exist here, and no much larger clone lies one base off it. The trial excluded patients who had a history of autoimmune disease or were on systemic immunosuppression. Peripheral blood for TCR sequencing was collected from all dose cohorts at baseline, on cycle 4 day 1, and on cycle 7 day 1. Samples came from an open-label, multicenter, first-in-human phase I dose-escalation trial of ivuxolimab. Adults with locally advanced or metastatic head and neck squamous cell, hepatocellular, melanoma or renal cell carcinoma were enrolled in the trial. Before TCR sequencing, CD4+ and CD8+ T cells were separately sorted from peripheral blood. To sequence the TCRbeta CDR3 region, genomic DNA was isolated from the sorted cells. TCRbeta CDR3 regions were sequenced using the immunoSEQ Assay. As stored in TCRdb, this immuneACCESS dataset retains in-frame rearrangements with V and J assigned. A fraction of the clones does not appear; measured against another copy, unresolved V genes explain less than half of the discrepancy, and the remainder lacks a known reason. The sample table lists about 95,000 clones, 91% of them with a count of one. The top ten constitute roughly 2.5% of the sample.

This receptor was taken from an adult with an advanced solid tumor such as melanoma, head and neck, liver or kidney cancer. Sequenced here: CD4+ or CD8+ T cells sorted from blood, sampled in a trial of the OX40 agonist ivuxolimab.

The CDR3 protein sequence reads: CASSAVTGPNTEAFF. The sequenced DNA: TGTGCCAGCAGTGCGGTCACGGGTCCGAACACTGAAGCTTTCTTT. Recombination linked TRBV11-3 to TRBJ1-1; no D gene can be assigned with confidence. CDR1 and CDR2 are read off the germline V gene as SGHNT and YENEEA. V is pared back by 6 bases and J by 1 base, with 15 bases lying between the germline termini. Including cysteine and phenylalanine, the CDR3 has 15 amino acids. CDR3 DNA only is kept here, 45 bases in frame from base 1.